This entry lists 11 T cell receptor beta chains sequenced from one sample in a study of CD8 T cells in ankylosing spondylitis. Using its own MiXCR run on the 5' RACE reads, TCRdb lists one record per CDR3 protein. The sample has 350,000 to 400,000 distinct CDR3 sequences; roughly 22% are singletons. Sequenced input: blood, either unsorted or a sorted T cell fraction (not recorded which). These receptor sequences come from a male donor with ankylosing spondylitis or in good health (not recorded which).

CDR3 bases: TGTGCCAGCAGCTTTGTGGGACAGGGGTACCAAGAGACCCAGTACTTC. Protein sequence: CASSFVGQGYQETQYF. The chain uses TRBV7-2 and TRBJ2-5; TRBD1 matches at 10 bases. J gave up 0 bases and V 3 bases, and 4 bases lay outside the gene matches. The CDR3 spans 16 residues. Per germline, CDR1 SGHTA and CDR2 FQGNSA. Combining the CDR3 with reference TRBV7-2 and TRBJ2-5 gives the whole variable domain GAGVSQSPSNKVTEKGKDVELRCDPISGHTALYWYRQSLGQGLEFLIYFQGNSAPDKSGLPSDRFSAERTGGSVSTLTIQRTQQEDSAVYLCASSFVGQGYQETQYFGPGTRLLVL.

A few counts support this clonotype. This chain joins TRBV4-1 and TRBJ1-6; D unresolved. Germline V gene sequence: CDR1 MGHRA, CDR2 YSYEKL. The CDR3 consists of 15 residues. V shed 4 bases and J shed 7 bases, with 14 bases lying between them. The CDR3 DNA follows: TGCGCCAGCAGCCCAACGACTAAAGAAAATTCACCCCTCCACTTT. Its translation: CASSPTTKENSPLHF.

V is TRBV29-1 and J is TRBJ2-7; D is ambiguous. The CDR3 covers 11 residues. Germline CDR1 reads SQVTM; CDR2 reads ANQGSEA. V gave up 5 bases and J gave up 0 bases, with 5 bases separating them. The CDR3 coding sequence is TGCAGCGTTTACGCCTCCTACGAGCAGTACTTC. Encoded protein: CSVYASYEQYF.

The chain couples TRBV7-9 to TRBJ2-7, with a tentative D call TRBD2 (6 bases). Trimming took off 5 bases at V and 7 bases at J, with 9 bases between the two ends. Germline V gene lookup returns CDR1 SEHNR and CDR2 FQNEAQ (reference sequence). This CDR3 region has 11 residues. The CDR3 spells CASSPAGEQYF. CDR3 sequence (DNA): TGTGCCAGCAGCCCTGCGGGGGAGCAGTACTTC.

This clonotype was detected many times. V usage is TRBV20-1 and J usage is TRBJ2-7; 7 bases line up with TRBD1. Germline trimming cut 5 bases from V and 1 base from J; bases unmatched to any gene: 2. Germline-derived CDR1 and CDR2 are DFQATT and SNEGSKA (reference sequence). The CDR3 totals 12 residues. This chain's CDR3 is CSAQTGSYEQYF. CDR3 nucleotide sequence: TGCAGTGCTCAGACAGGGTCCTACGAGCAGTACTTC.

This chain connects TRBV15 to TRBJ2-1; D unresolved. V lost 4 bases to trimming and J lost 1 base, with 8 bases between them. The CDR3 covers 14 residues. CDR1 LNHNV and CDR2 YYDKDF come from the germline V gene (reference sequence). In DNA, the CDR3 is TGTGCCACCAGCAATACAGTATCCTACAATGAGCAGTTCTTC. Translated, it gives CATSNTVSYNEQFF.

The table lists this clonotype with a few counts. The chain carries TRBV29-1 and TRBJ2-5; the match to TRBD2 covers 9 bases. The CDR3 totals 12 residues. The germline V gene has CDR1 SQVTM and CDR2 ANQGSEA. Trimming took 8 bases from V and 5 from J; bases not matched to a gene: 6. The CDR3 loop is CSPGLAGETQYF. The DNA for the CDR3 is TGCAGCCCGGGGCTAGCGGGGGAGACCCAGTACTTC.

The sample holds a few counts of this clonotype. The V and J genes are TRBV20-1 and TRBJ2-7, with D unclear. The V gene lost 0 bases and the J gene lost 0 bases, with 12 bases spanning the gap. CDR3 length: 15 residues. Germline CDR1 is DFQATT and CDR2 is SNEGSKA (reference sequence). DNA for the CDR3: TGCAGTGCTAGAGAGGACGGGTTTAGCTCCTACGAGCAGTACTTC. As protein: CSAREDGFSSYEQYF.

This clonotype was found a few times. At one end the junction does not follow the germline gene, possibly because of a read error. The chain employs TRBV20-1 and TRBJ2-2, with 10 positions matching TRBD2. The CDR3 length is 15 residues. The V gene's germline CDR1 is DFQATT and CDR2 SNEGSKA (reference sequence). CDR3: CRAKAGGPGTGELFF. In DNA, the CDR3 is TGCAGGGCTAAAGCGGGGGGGCCAGGCACCGGGGAGCTGTTTTTT.

The chain carries TRBV15 and TRBJ2-7; D might be TRBD2 (5 bases). V dropped 0 bases and J dropped 3 bases, with 12 bases sitting between them. The germline V gene has CDR1 LNHNV and CDR2 YYDKDF (reference sequence). The CDR3 extends over 15 amino acids. CDR3 nucleotide sequence: TGTGCCACCAGCAGAGATGTCCTAGGAGGCTACGAGCAGTACTTC. Amino acids: CATSRDVLGGYEQYF.

The V gene is TRBV29-1, the J gene TRBJ2-2, with D perhaps given as TRBD1 or TRBD2 (5 bases each). The CDR3 is 16 amino acids. CDR1 and CDR2 from the germline V gene are SQVTM and ANQGSEA. Trimming pared 5 bases from V and 1 base from J, leaving 17 bases between. The CDR3 here is CSVSYSGRENTGELFF. In DNA form, the CDR3 reads TGCAGCGTTTCCTACTCGGGACGCGAGAACACCGGGGAGCTGTTTTTT.